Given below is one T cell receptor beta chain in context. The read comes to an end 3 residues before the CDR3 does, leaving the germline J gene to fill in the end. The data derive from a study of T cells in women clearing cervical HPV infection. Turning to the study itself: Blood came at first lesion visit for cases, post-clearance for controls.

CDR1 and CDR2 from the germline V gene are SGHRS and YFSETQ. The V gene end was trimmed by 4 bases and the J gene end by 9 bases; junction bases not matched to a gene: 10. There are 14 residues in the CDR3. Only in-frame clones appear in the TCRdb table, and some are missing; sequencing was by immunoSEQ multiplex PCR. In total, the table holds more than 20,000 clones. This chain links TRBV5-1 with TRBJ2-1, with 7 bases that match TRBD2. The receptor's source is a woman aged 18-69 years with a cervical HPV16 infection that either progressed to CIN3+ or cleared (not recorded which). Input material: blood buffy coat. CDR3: CASSGEKTGGEQFF. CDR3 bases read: TGCGCCAGCAGCGGGGAGAAAACGGGGGGTGAG.